These 10 T cell receptor beta chains were all obtained from the same sample, sequenced in a study of CD8+ T cells in alopecia areata. cDNA prepared by RNA extraction and subsequent reverse transcription served as the template for sequencing. Data came from immunoSEQ multiplex PCR; TCRdb stores just in-frame clones and leaves some out. The sample shows approximately 150,000 clones, approximately 51% of them seen only once. Sequenced here: CD4+ T cells sorted from blood, sampled at week 0. The receptors shown here come from a human donor with alopecia areata.

The chain couples TRBV19 to TRBJ1-5; D may be TRBD1 (6 bases). With 6 bases removed from V and 7 bases from J, the gap between germline ends came to 19 bases. The CDR3 length is 15 residues. CDR1 is LNHDA and CDR2 is SQIVND in the germline V gene (reference sequence). CDR3 loop: CASRPLPGADQPQHF. The CDR3 DNA reads as TGTGCCAGTAGACCCTTGCCGGGGGCGGACCAGCCCCAGCATTTT.

In its sample, this clone was seen a few times. The V and J genes are TRBV2 and TRBJ2-7, with 7 bases fitting TRBD2. The CDR3 sequence is 15 residues long. From germline, CDR1 is SNHLY and CDR2 FYNNEI. V lost 6 bases and J lost 4; bases outside the gene matches: 12. CDR3 protein: CASRLEGGSVYEQYF. As DNA, the CDR3 is TGTGCCAGCAGATTGGAGGGCGGGAGTGTGTACGAGCAGTACTTC.

This clone was seen once. The chain employs TRBV10-3 and TRBJ1-5; unclear D gene. Germline V lookup: CDR1 ENHRY, CDR2 SYGVKD. Trimming left V 3 bases short and J 6 bases short, with 9 bases between. CDR3 length: 13 amino acids. The CDR3 DNA reads TGTGCCATCAGTGAACCGGGCGGTCAGCCCCAGCATTTT. Protein product: CAISEPGGQPQHF.

The J gene is TRBJ2-3, the V gene TRBV30; TRBD1 agrees at 8 bases. This CDR3 comprises 13 residues. The trim removed 4 bases at V and 7 bases at J, leaving 7 bases unmatched. The germline V gene encodes CDR1 GTSNPN and CDR2 SVGIG (reference sequence). CDR3 amino acids: CAWKPQGANTQYF. The DNA for the CDR3 is TGTGCCTGGAAACCTCAGGGGGCTAATACGCAGTATTTT.

The chain has TRBV5-1 and TRBJ1-5; TRBD1 matches 11 bases. Per germline, CDR1 SGHRS and CDR2 YFSETQ. The ends lost 4 bases at V and 6 bases at J; junction bases unmatched: 3. This CDR3 has 14 amino acids. CDR3 in amino acids: CASSAGTGGQPQHF. In nucleotides, the CDR3 is TGCGCCAGCAGCGCAGGGACAGGGGGTCAGCCCCAGCATTTT.

The chain couples TRBV5-1 to TRBJ2-5, with D hard to call. This CDR3 contains 14 residues. Germline CDR1 reads SGHRS; CDR2 reads YFSETQ. The V end lost 0 bases, the J end lost 5 bases, and 11 bases lay between the germline ends. CDR3 loop: CASSLDGKQETQYF. CDR3 coding DNA: TGCGCCAGCAGCTTGGATGGCAAACAGGAGACCCAGTACTTC. Combining the CDR3 with reference TRBV5-1 and TRBJ2-5 gives the whole variable domain KAGVTQTPRYLIKTRGQQVTLSCSPISGHRSVSWYQQTPGQGLQFLFEYFSETQRNKGNFPGRFSGRQFSNSRSEMNVSTLELGDSALYLCASSLDGKQETQYFGPGTRLLVL.

This clone was detected only once. The chain has TRBV5-6 and TRBJ2-7, with D maybe TRBD2 (5 bases). Trimming stripped 4 bases from V and 5 bases from J, with 13 bases between. Looked up from germline, CDR1 is SGHDT and CDR2 is YYEEEE. This CDR3 contains 13 residues. The CDR3, as DNA: TGTGCCAGCAGCCGCGTCGGGGTACACGAGCAGTACTTC. The encoded protein is CASSRVGVHEQYF.

The chain couples TRBV19 to TRBJ2-7; 7 nucleotides align to TRBD1. The germline V gene encodes CDR1 LNHDA and CDR2 SQIVND (reference sequence). The CDR3 totals 13 residues. Germline trimming cut 6 bases from V and 2 bases from J; bases unmatched to any gene: 4. This CDR3 is CASSRDRTYEQYF. Here the CDR3 DNA reads TGTGCCAGTAGCCGGGACAGAACCTACGAGCAGTACTTC.

There are a few counts of this clone. The gene calls are TRBV23-1 and TRBJ2-7; D might be TRBD1 (5 bases). TRBV23-1 falls under the ORF class, with uncertain function. V lost 0 bases to trimming and J lost 5 bases, with 14 bases between them. This CDR3 contains 15 residues. CDR3 sequence reads: CASSQSKQGLNEQYF. CDR3 DNA sequence: TGCGCCAGCAGTCAATCGAAGCAGGGTCTCAACGAGCAGTACTTC.

In this sample, this clone turned up many times. The chain has TRBV7-9 and TRBJ1-5, with D maybe TRBD1 (5 bases). This CDR3 comprises 19 residues. Trimming pared 2 bases from V and 7 bases from J, leaving 27 bases between. In germline, CDR1 is SEHNR, CDR2 FQNEAQ (reference sequence). As DNA, the CDR3 is TGTGCCAGCAGCTTAACCCCCTCGGGCAGGGCGAGTCGAGGACAGCCCCAGCATTTT. Amino acids: CASSLTPSGRASRGQPQHF. Complete variable domain (other parts from reference TRBV7-9 and TRBJ1-5): DTGVSQNPRHKITKRGQNVTFRCDPISEHNRLYWYRQTLGQGPEFLTYFQNEAQLEKSRLLSDRFSAERPKGSFSTLEIQRTEQGDSAMYLCASSLTPSGRASRGQPQHFGDGTRLSIL.